One sample yielded the 8 T cell receptor beta chains listed below, sequenced in a study of blood T cell repertoires in COVID-19. TCRdb keeps only in-frame clones here, not all; method: immunoSEQ multiplex PCR. The sample holds about 220,000 clones, 83% seen once. Sequencing was performed on PBMCs or T cells enriched from blood (not recorded which). The receptors shown here come from a woman in her 40s who had been exposed to COVID-19.

This chain links TRBV16 with TRBJ1-4; the D is unclear. The V gene lost 1 base and the J gene lost 5 bases, with 8 bases spanning the gap. The CDR3 length is 14 residues. The V gene's germline CDR1 is KGHSY and CDR2 FQNENV. In nucleotides, the CDR3 is TGTGCCAGCAGCCAATTCACCGGGAATGAAAAACTGTTTTTT. Its protein is CASSQFTGNEKLFF.

CDR3 in DNA: TGTGCCAGTAGTTACGCCCCCGGGGTGAACACTGAAGCTTTCTTT. It yields the protein CASSYAPGVNTEAFF. J is TRBJ1-1 and V is TRBV19; no firm D call. CDR1 LNHDA and CDR2 SQIVND come from the germline V gene (reference sequence). This CDR3 is 15 amino acids long. Trimming removed 5 bases from V and 0 bases from J, with 13 bases in between.

The chain carries TRBV9 and TRBJ1-1; D uncertain. The CDR3 runs 15 residues. The germline CDR1 and CDR2 sequences are SGDLS and YYNGEE. V was pared by 3 bases and J by 0 bases, with 12 bases between. Here the CDR3 DNA reads TGTGCCAGCAGCGCCGGCTGGAGGGTGAACACTGAAGCTTTCTTT. Protein: CASSAGWRVNTEAFF.

The CDR3 spells CASSGLYSGNEQFF. Written as DNA, the CDR3 is TGTGCCTCCTCGGGACTTTACAGCGGCAATGAGCAGTTCTTC. The chain employs TRBV30 and TRBJ2-1, with D possibly TRBD2 on 6 matching bases. V lost 7 bases and J lost 6, with 19 bases in between. CDR1 is GTSNPN and CDR2 is SVGIG in the germline V gene (reference sequence). The CDR3 spans 14 residues.

The chain combines TRBV10-3 with TRBJ1-1, with no clear D. V was shortened by 10 bases and J by 4 bases, with 13 bases between the two germline ends. Per the germline V gene, CDR1 is ENHRY and CDR2 is SYGVKD. The CDR3 runs 12 residues. The CDR3 DNA follows: TGTGCCACCTGGCGAGAGGGCACTGAAGCTTTCTTT. This translates into CATWREGTEAFF.

V is TRBV28 and J is TRBJ1-5, with 8 bases fitting TRBD1. The germline gives CDR1 MDHEN, CDR2 SYDVKM. The CDR3 has 14 residues. V was clipped by 7 bases and J by 7 bases; unmatched bases: 9. The CDR3 nucleotides read TGTGCCAGCATGGAAGGACAGGGAGGCCAGCCCCAGCATTTT. Residues: CASMEGQGGQPQHF.

The chain uses TRBV5-1 and TRBJ2-7; D gene uncertain. The CDR3 totals 14 residues. Germline CDR1 and CDR2: SGHRS and YFSETQ. Deletions cut 5 bases from V and 0 bases from J, with 12 bases between. In nucleotides, the CDR3 is TGCGCCAGCAGAGAACAGACCATCTCCTACGAGCAGTACTTC. Translated, it gives CASREQTISYEQYF.

This rearrangement joins TRBV10-3 to TRBJ1-1; a possible D gene is TRBD1 (6 bases). The V end lost 11 bases, the J end lost 4 bases, and 20 bases lay between the germline ends. The V gene's germline CDR1 is ENHRY and CDR2 SYGVKD. This CDR3 has 14 amino acids. The CDR3 bases are TGTGCCGCCGACTCGGGTCAGGGGAGCACTGAAGCTTTCTTT. This translates into CAADSGQGSTEAFF.